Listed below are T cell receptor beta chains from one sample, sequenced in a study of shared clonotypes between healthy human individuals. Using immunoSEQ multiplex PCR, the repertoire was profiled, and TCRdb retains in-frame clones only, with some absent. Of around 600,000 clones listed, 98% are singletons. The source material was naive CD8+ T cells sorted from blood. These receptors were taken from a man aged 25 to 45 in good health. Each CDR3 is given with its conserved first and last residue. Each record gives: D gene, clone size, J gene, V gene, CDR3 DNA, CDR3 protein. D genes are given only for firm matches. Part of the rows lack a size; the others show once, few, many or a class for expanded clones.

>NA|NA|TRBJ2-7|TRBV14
TGTGCCAGCAGCCAAGGCGGGCAGGCCTTTACCTACGAGCAGTACTTC
CASSQGGQAFTYEQYF
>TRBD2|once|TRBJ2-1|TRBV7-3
TGTGCCAGCAGCCAGCAACTAGCGGAGTACAATGAGCAGTTCTTC
CASSQQLAEYNEQFF
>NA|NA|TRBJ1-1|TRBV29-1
TGCAGCGTTGAAAACGACGGTGATACTGAAGCTTTCTTT
CSVENDGDTEAFF
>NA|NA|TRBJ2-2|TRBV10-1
TGCGCCAGCAGTGAGACAAACGCTCCACCAACCGGGGAGCTGTTTTTT
CASSETNAPPTGELFF
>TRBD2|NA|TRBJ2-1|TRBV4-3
TGCGCCAGCAGCGCCGAGAGTCTCGGACTAGCGGAGTACAATGAGCAGTTCTTC
CASSAESLGLAEYNEQFF
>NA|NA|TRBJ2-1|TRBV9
TGTGCCAGCAGCGCGGGGGCGGAGGGAAGATACAATGAGCAGTTCTTC
CASSAGAEGRYNEQFF
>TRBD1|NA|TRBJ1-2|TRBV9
TGTGCCAGCAGTCTACAGGGGAACTATGGCTACACCTTC
CASSLQGNYGYTF
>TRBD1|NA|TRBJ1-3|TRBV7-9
TGTGCCAGCAGCTTATCCCGCCGGGACAGGGGAAACACCATATATTTT
CASSLSRRDRGNTIYF
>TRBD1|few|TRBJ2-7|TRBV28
TGTGCCAGCAGTTCGACTAATGGGGACAGAGCCTACGAGCAGTACTTC
CASSSTNGDRAYEQYF
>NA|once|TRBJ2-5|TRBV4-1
TGCGCCAGCAGCCCTTACTTGTTAGAGACCCAGTACTTC
CASSPYLLETQYF
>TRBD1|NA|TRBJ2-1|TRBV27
TGTGCCAGCAGTTTAGACAGGGGGCGTGTCAATGAGCAGTTCTTC
CASSLDRGRVNEQFF
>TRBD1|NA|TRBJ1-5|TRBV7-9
TGTGCCAGCAGCTTTACAGGGGTGGGTCAGCCCCAGCATTTT
CASSFTGVGQPQHF
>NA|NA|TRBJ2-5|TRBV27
TGTACGCCGTGGCAAGAGACCCAGTACTTC
CTPWQETQYF
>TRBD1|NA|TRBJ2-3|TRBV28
TGTGCCAGCAGTTGGACAGGGGACACAGATACGCAGTATTTT
CASSWTGDTDTQYF
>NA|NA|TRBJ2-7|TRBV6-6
TGTGCCAGCAGTTACACCCCCGGGACAAACGCCTACGAGCAGTACTTC
CASSYTPGTNAYEQYF
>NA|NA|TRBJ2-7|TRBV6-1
TGTGCCAGCAGCGAAAATCTTGAGCAGTACTTC
CASSENLEQYF
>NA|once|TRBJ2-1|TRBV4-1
TGCGCCAGCAGCCAAGATCGAAACAGTGGGGGGAATGAGCAGTTCTTC
CASSQDRNSGGNEQFF
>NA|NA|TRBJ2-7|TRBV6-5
TGTGCCAGCAGTTACTCTTTGACGGGGGAGTCCTACGAGCAGTACTTC
CASSYSLTGESYEQYF
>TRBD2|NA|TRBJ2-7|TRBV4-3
TGCGCCAGCAGCCAAGATGGAGCGGGAGGGCCCTCCTACGAGCAGTACTTC
CASSQDGAGGPSYEQYF
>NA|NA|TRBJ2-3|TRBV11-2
TGTGCCAGCAGCCCCAGGGGATCTGGCACAGATACGCAGTATTTT
CASSPRGSGTDTQYF
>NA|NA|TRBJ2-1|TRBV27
TGTGCCAGCACTATGACTCTGCAGGGGCGTCACAATGAGCAGTTCTTC
CASTMTLQGRHNEQFF
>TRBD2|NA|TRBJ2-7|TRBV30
TGTGCCTGGGGCGGGAGGCCCTCCGACGAGCAGTACTTC
CAWGGRPSDEQYF
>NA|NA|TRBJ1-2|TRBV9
TGTGCCAGCAGCGTAGACGAAGGAGGGGATGGCTACACCTTC
CASSVDEGGDGYTF
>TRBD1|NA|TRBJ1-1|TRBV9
TGTGCCAGCAGCGGAAACAGGGGGGGAGACACTGAAGCTTTCTTT
CASSGNRGGDTEAFF
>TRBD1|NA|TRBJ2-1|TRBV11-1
TGTGCCAGCAGCCAGGTGGGGACAGGGTACAATGAGCAGTTCTTC
CASSQVGTGYNEQFF
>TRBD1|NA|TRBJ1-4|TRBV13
TGTGCCAGCAGCTTAGCGGGCCAGGGGGACGAAAAACTGTTTTTT
CASSLAGQGDEKLFF
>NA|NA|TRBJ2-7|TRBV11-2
TGTGCCAGCAGCTATGGTTCCTCCTACGAGCAGTACTTC
CASSYGSSYEQYF
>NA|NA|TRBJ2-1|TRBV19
TGTGCCAGCTCATGGGGAGAGTACAATGAGCAGTTCTTC
CASSWGEYNEQFF
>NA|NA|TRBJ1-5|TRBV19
TGTGCCAGTAGTATTAGGGCGACAGTTAGTCAGCCCCAGCATTTT
CASSIRATVSQPQHF
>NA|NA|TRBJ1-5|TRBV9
TGTGCCAGCAGCGTAGGTATATCGGATGATTATAGCAATCAGCCCCAGCATTTT
CASSVGISDDYSNQPQHF
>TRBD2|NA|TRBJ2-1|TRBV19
TGTGCCAGTAGTACCGGGACTAGCGGGAGGGCCCTCGCTTTCAATGAGCAGTTCTTC
CASSTGTSGRALAFNEQFF
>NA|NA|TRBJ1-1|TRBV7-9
TGTGCCAGCAGCTTACCAGAGAACACTGAAGCTTTCTTT
CASSLPENTEAFF
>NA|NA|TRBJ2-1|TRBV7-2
TGTGCCAGTGGGTACCCTTACAATGAGCAGTTCTTC
CASGYPYNEQFF
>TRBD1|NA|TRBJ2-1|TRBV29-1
TGCAGCGTTGAGGGACAGGGTAGGGACAATGAGCAGTTCTTC
CSVEGQGRDNEQFF
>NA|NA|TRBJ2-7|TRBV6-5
TGTGCCAGCAGTTACTCCCAGGGTGAGCAGTACTTC
CASSYSQGEQYF
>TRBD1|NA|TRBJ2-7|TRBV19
TGTGCCAGTAGTATAGAGGGACAGGGAAATTACGAGCAGTACTTC
CASSIEGQGNYEQYF
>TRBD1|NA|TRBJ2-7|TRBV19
TGTGCCAGTAGTATAGGGAGGACAGGGGGCTCCTACGAGCAGTACTTC
CASSIGRTGGSYEQYF